The 12 T cell receptor beta chains below were found in one sample sequenced in a study of blood T cell repertoires in COVID-19. TCRdb's table, derived via immunoSEQ multiplex PCR, lists solely in-frame clones and lacks some. The data hold about 180,000 clones, with 86% observed a single time. Sequencing was carried out using PBMCs or T cells enriched from blood (not recorded which). These receptors were obtained from a woman in her 30s who had recovered from COVID-19.

This clone has just one count. J is TRBJ1-6 and V is TRBV13; 9 nucleotides match TRBD1. This CDR3 is built from 15 residues. CDR1 and CDR2 from the germline V gene are PRHDT and FYEKMQ (reference sequence). V was clipped by 6 bases and J by 5 bases; unmatched bases: 5. CDR3 coding DNA: TGTGCCAGCAGAGCTGGGGACAGGGATAATTCACCCCTCCACTTT. It codes for CASRAGDRDNSPLHF.

This chain connects TRBV19 to TRBJ1-5, with TRBD1 matching over 7 bases. CDR1 is LNHDA, CDR2 SQIVND, per germline (reference sequence). The V segment lost 3 bases and the J segment 9 bases; nucleotides outside the gene matches: 8. The CDR3 consists of 14 residues. Here the CDR3 DNA reads TGTGCCAGTAGTATCGAGACAGGGAGGCCGCCCCAGCATTTT. Translating gives CASSIETGRPPQHF.

The genes are TRBV6-5 and TRBJ1-5; 7 bases map to TRBD1. CDR3 length: 13 amino acids. The germline gives CDR1 MNHEY, CDR2 SVGAGI. V gave up 6 bases and J gave up 5 bases; unmatched junction bases: 4. CDR3 in amino acids: CASSRQGHQPQHF. CDR3 DNA: TGTGCCAGCAGCCGACAGGGTCATCAGCCCCAGCATTTT.

The chain has TRBV30 and TRBJ1-1; 7 nucleotides match TRBD1. J lost 10 bases, V lost 0 bases, and 8 bases had no gene match. Germline values: CDR1 GTSNPN, CDR2 SVGIG (reference sequence). The CDR3 totals 13 residues. CDR3 loop: CAWSVRQGGVAFF. In DNA form, the CDR3 reads TGTGCCTGGAGTGTCAGACAGGGAGGCGTAGCTTTCTTT.

Here the CDR3 reads CASSFQASYEQYF. The CDR3, as DNA: TGTGCCAGCAGCTTTCAAGCGAGCTACGAGCAGTACTTC. V usage is TRBV5-4 and J usage is TRBJ2-7; D uncertain. Trimming pared 2 bases from V and 3 bases from J, leaving 9 bases between. This CDR3 has 13 amino acids. CDR1 is SGHNT, CDR2 YYREEE, per germline (reference sequence).

This chain uses TRBV14 with TRBJ2-2; tentative D call: TRBD2 (6 bases). There are 16 residues in the CDR3. Looked up from germline, CDR1 is SGHDN and CDR2 is FVKESK. Between the trimmed V and J ends, which lost 1 base and 0 bases, there was a span of 9 bases. CDR3 loop: CASSQVGTANTGELFF. CDR3 coding DNA: TGTGCCAGCAGCCAAGTGGGGACTGCGAACACCGGGGAGCTGTTTTTT.

This chain joins TRBV28 and TRBJ2-1; 9 bases map to TRBD2. V gave up 6 bases and J gave up 7 bases; unmatched junction bases: 13. This CDR3 has 16 amino acids. Germline CDR1 reads MDHEN; CDR2 reads SYDVKM. This CDR3 reads CASSAFYGGGGNEQFF. The CDR3 DNA reads TGTGCCAGCAGCGCTTTCTATGGCGGGGGGGGTAATGAGCAGTTCTTC. Variable domain in full (rest from reference TRBV28 and TRBJ2-1): DVKVTQSSRYLVKRTGEKVFLECVQDMDHENMFWYRQDPGLGLRLIYFSYDVKMKEKGDIPEGYSVSREKKERFSLILESASTNQTSMYLCASSAFYGGGGNEQFFGPGTRLTVL.

This chain links TRBV11-2 with TRBJ2-5; 12 nucleotides align to TRBD2. Germline CDR1 and CDR2: SGHAT and FQNNGV. The CDR3 covers 16 residues. Trimming cost V 5 bases and J 5 bases; bases outside gene matches: 9. The CDR3 DNA reads TGTGCCAGCAGCGTGACTAGCGGGAGTTTGGAGGAGACCCAGTACTTC. Protein product: CASSVTSGSLEETQYF.

This chain joins TRBV10-2 and TRBJ2-2; D unclear. The CDR3 is 14 amino acids. The germline gives CDR1 WSHSY, CDR2 SAAADI. Trimming shortened V by 4 bases and J by 0 bases, and 6 bases separated the two germline ends. CDR3 in amino acids: CASSGHTNTGELFF. CDR3 bases: TGCGCCAGCAGTGGACACACGAACACCGGGGAGCTGTTTTTT.

The gene calls are TRBV28 and TRBJ2-7, with TRBD2 identical over 8 bases. The V segment lost 1 base and the J segment 6 bases; nucleotides outside the gene matches: 8. Germline V gene data show CDR1 as MDHEN and CDR2 as SYDVKM. The CDR3 has 15 residues. In nucleotides, the CDR3 is TGTGCCAGCAGTTTATCGGGGGGGACGTCTTTCGAGCAGTACTTC. Encoded protein: CASSLSGGTSFEQYF.

The CDR3 here is CASSFFAGGNTGELFF. The CDR3 bases are TGCGCCAGCAGCTTCTTCGCGGGAGGAAACACCGGGGAGCTGTTTTTT. This chain joins TRBV5-1 and TRBJ2-2; 8 bases line up with TRBD2. The CDR3 contains 16 residues. Germline lookup yields CDR1 SGHRS and CDR2 YFSETQ. With V trimmed by 2 bases and J by 2 bases, 5 bases remained unmatched. The entire variable domain, with the rest obtained from reference TRBV5-1 and TRBJ2-2, is as follows: KAGVTQTPRYLIKTRGQQVTLSCSPISGHRSVSWYQQTPGQGLQFLFEYFSETQRNKGNFPGRFSGRQFSNSRSEMNVSTLELGDSALYLCASSFFAGGNTGELFFGEGSRLTVL.

In its sample, this clone was seen once. This chain uses TRBV5-4 with TRBJ2-3; no firm D call. Trimming cost V 5 bases and J 6 bases, with 13 bases left between them. The CDR3 contains 13 residues. CDR1 SGHNT and CDR2 YYREEE come from the germline V gene (reference sequence). The CDR3 DNA follows: TGTGCCAGCAGAACCTGGTCCGGTGATACGCAGTATTTT. Its translation: CASRTWSGDTQYF. The whole variable domain, filled in from reference TRBV5-4 and TRBJ2-3, reads ETGVTQSPTHLIKTRGQQVTLRCSSQSGHNTVSWYQQALGQGPQFIFQYYREEENGRGNFPPRFSGLQFPNYSSELNVNALELDDSALYLCASRTWSGDTQYFGPGTRLTVL.